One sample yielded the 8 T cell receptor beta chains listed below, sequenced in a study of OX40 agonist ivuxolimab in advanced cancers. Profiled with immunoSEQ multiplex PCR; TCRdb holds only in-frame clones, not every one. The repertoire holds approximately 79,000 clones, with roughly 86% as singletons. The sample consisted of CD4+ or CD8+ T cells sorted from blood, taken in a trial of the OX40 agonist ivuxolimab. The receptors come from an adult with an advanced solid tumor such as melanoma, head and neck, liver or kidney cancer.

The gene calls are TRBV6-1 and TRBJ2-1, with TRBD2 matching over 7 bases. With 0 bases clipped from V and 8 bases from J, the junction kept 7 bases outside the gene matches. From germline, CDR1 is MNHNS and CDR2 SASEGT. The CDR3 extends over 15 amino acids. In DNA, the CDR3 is TGTGCCAGCAGTGAAGCGGGAGGGCTTATCGATGAGCAGTTCTTC. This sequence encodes CASSEAGGLIDEQFF.

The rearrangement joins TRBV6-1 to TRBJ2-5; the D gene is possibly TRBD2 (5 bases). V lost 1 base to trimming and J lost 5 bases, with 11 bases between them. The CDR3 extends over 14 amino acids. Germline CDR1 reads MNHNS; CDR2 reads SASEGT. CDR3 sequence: CASSEGPSGETQYF. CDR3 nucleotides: TGTGCCAGCAGTGAAGGACCCTCGGGGGAGACCCAGTACTTC.

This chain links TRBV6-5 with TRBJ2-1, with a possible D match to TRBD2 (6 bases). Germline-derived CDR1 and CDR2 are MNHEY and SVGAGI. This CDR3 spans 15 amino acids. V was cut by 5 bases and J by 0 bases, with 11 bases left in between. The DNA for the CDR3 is TGTGCCAGCAGTAAGCGGGCGAGCTCCTACAATGAGCAGTTCTTC. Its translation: CASSKRASSYNEQFF.

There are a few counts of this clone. The CDR3 protein is CASSLSPNLFNNEQFF. In nucleotides, the CDR3 is TGTGCCAGCAGTTTATCACCGAACCTCTTCAACAATGAGCAGTTCTTC. The rearrangement joins TRBV27 to TRBJ2-1; D is undetermined. V was trimmed by 0 bases and J by 5 bases, leaving 14 bases between them. Germline V CDR1 and CDR2: MNHEY, SMNVEV (reference sequence). This CDR3 is 16 amino acids long.

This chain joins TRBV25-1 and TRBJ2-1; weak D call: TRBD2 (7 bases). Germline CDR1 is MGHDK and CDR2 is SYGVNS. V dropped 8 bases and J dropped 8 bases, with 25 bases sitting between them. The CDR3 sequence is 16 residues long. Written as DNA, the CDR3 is TGTGCCAGCGGGCCGATGGGGGGGGCCCCTCCGGATGAGCAGTTCTTC. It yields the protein CASGPMGGAPPDEQFF.

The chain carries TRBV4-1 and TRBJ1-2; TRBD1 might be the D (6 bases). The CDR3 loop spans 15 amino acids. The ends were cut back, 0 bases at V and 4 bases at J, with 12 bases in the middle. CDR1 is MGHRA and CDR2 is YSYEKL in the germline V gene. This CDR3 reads CASSQDLGGLYGYTF. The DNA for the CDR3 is TGCGCCAGCAGCCAAGATTTAGGGGGTCTCTATGGCTACACCTTC.

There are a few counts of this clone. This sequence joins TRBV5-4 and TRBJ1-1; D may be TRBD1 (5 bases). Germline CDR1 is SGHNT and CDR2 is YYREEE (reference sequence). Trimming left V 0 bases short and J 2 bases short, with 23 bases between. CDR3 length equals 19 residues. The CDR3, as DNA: TGTGCCAGCAGCTTGGATATCGCGACAGCCGGAGGGGCTAACACTGAAGCTTTCTTT. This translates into CASSLDIATAGGANTEAFF.

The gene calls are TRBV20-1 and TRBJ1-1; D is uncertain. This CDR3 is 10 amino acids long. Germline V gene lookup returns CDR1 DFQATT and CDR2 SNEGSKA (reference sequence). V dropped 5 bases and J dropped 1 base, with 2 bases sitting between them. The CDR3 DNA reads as TGCAGTGCTGCGAACACTGAAGCTTTCTTT. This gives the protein CSAANTEAFF.